This is a list of T cell receptor beta chains from one sample in a study of T cell repertoires in cytomegalovirus infection. TCRdb analysed the reads with MiXCR anew, one entry per CDR3 protein. This sample has around 210,000 distinct CDR3 sequences; 6% to 8% occur once, and the top ten carry more than 5.5%. Sequenced material: PBMCs. Every receptor here comes from a human donor in good health (CMV status not recorded). Some clones in this sample may be carry-over from other donors' samples. The CDR3 runs from the conserved cysteine through the conserved F or W. D genes are given only for firm matches. A row's size may be missing; if present it is once, few, many or a size class.

abundance | j_gene | v_gene | d_gene | CDR3aa | CDR3nt
many | TRBJ2-3 | TRBV28 | - | CAGTGRGATDTQYF | TGTGCCGGGACCGGGAGAGGAGCCACAGATACGCAGTATTTT
many | TRBJ2-5 | TRBV6-2/TRBV6-3 | - | CASTLGTSARETQYF | TGTGCCAGCACCCTTGGGACCTCGGCGCGGGAGACCCAGTACTTC
many | TRBJ1-1 | TRBV7-2 | - | CASSLGLGQEAFF | TGTGCCAGCAGCTTAGGCCTGGGTCAAGAAGCTTTCTTT
- | TRBJ2-5 | TRBV6-6 | - | CASSYKGSGPQETQYF | TGTGCCAGCAGTTACAAGGGTAGCGGCCCACAAGAGACCCAGTACTTC
many | TRBJ1-2 | TRBV7-2 | - | CASSLSGIPTYGYTF | TGTGCCAGCAGCTTAAGTGGGATTCCTACCTATGGCTACACCTTC
many | TRBJ2-1 | TRBV14 | TRBD2 | CASGLAGSNEQFF | TGTGCCAGCGGACTAGCGGGGAGCAATGAGCAGTTCTTC
many | TRBJ2-3 | TRBV6-6 | TRBD2 | CASRVLAGGLDTQYF | TGTGCCAGCAGGGTACTAGCGGGGGGATTAGATACGCAGTATTTT
many | TRBJ1-1 | TRBV6-2/TRBV6-3 | - | CASSYGGRPEAFF | TGTGCCAGCAGTTACGGAGGCAGACCTGAAGCTTTCTTT
- | TRBJ1-1 | TRBV5-1 | TRBD1 | CASSLGLRTGGNTEAFF | TGCGCCAGCAGCTTGGGACTAAGGACAGGGGGTAACACTGAAGCTTTCTTT
many | TRBJ1-2 | TRBV29-1 | TRBD1 | CSVDSSTGGFRGYTF | TGCAGCGTTGATAGTTCGACAGGGGGTTTTCGTGGCTACACCTTC
many | TRBJ1-5 | TRBV6-5 | TRBD1 | CASSYQGGQPQHF | TGTGCCAGCAGTTACCAGGGGGGTCAGCCCCAGCATTTT
many | TRBJ2-1 | TRBV7-9 | - | CASSFGSAVHEQFF | TGTGCCAGCAGCTTCGGGAGCGCGGTCCATGAGCAGTTCTTC
many | TRBJ1-3 | TRBV7-2 | - | CASSLRADSGNTIYF | TGTGCCAGCAGCTTGAGAGCGGACTCTGGAAACACCATATATTTT
many | TRBJ2-5 | TRBV7-2 | - | CASSPGETQYF | TGTGCCAGCAGCCCGGGGGAGACCCAGTACTTC
few | TRBJ1-2 | TRBV6-6 | - | CASSYYLGEYGYTF | TGTGCCAGCAGTTACTACCTGGGTGAATATGGCTACACCTTC
many | TRBJ2-5 | TRBV28 | - | CASSLSVTQYF | TGTGCCAGCAGTTTATCAGTCACCCAGTACTTC